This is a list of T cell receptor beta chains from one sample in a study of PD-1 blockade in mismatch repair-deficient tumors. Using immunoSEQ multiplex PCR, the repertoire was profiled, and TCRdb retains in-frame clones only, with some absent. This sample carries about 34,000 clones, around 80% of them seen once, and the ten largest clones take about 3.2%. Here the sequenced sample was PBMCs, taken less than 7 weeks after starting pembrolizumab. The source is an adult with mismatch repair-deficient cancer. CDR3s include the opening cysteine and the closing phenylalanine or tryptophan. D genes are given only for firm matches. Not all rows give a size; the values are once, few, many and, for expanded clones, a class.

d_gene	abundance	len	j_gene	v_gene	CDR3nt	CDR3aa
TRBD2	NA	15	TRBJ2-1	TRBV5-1	TGCGCCAGCAGCTTGGCCGGGACTAGGAACAATGAGCAGTTCTTC	CASSLAGTRNNEQFF
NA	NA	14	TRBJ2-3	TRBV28	TGTGCCAGCGGGCCGCGGGGTCCCACAGATACGCAGTATTTT	CASGPRGPTDTQYF
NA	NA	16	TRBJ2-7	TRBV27	TGTGCCAGCAGTTTTTCGGTGGGACTTTCACTCTACGAGCAGTACTTC	CASSFSVGLSLYEQYF
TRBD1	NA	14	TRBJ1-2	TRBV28	TGTGCCAGCAGTTTATATCAGGGGGCGTATGGCTACACCTTC	CASSLYQGAYGYTF
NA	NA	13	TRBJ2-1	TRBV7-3	TGTGCCAGCAGCGACGGGAACTACAATGAGCAGTTCTTC	CASSDGNYNEQFF
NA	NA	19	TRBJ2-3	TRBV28	TGTGCCAGCAGTTTATCTATCATAGCTAGCGCCCAACTAGCAGATACGCAGTATTTT	CASSLSIIASAQLADTQYF
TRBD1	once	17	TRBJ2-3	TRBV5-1	TGCGCCAGCAGCTTGGAAGGGGGGACAGGGAGCACAGATACGCAGTATTTT	CASSLEGGTGSTDTQYF
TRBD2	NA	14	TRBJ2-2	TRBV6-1	TGTGCCAGCCGGGCTAGCGGTTACACCGGGGAGCTGTTTTTT	CASRASGYTGELFF
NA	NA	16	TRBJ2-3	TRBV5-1	TGCGCCAGCAGCTTGGATGGGGGCGGAAGCACAGATACGCAGTATTTT	CASSLDGGGSTDTQYF
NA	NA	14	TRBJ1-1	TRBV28	TGTGCCAGCAGAGTTCCAGGCCTAACCACTGAAGCTTTCTTT	CASRVPGLTTEAFF
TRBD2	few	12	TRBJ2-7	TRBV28	TGTGCCAGCAGTTTTGGACTAGCGGAACAGTACTTC	CASSFGLAEQYF
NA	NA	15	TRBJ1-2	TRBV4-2	TGTGCCAGCAGCCAAGTTGTAAGGGGGGGCTATGGCTACACCTTC	CASSQVVRGGYGYTF
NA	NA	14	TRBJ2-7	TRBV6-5	TGTGCCAGCAGTTATAGTGGCAGGGTGTACGAGCAGTACTTC	CASSYSGRVYEQYF
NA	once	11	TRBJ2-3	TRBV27	TGTGCCAGCGGAGGGGCTCGGGCCCCGTATTTT	CASGGARAPYF
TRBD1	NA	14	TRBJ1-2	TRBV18	TGTGCCAGCTCACCACAGACAGGGGATAATGGCTACACCTTC	CASSPQTGDNGYTF
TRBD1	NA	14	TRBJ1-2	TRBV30	TGTGCCTGGACTCGGACAGGGATGGGCTATGGCTACACCTTC	CAWTRTGMGYGYTF
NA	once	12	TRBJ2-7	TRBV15	TGTGCCACCAGCAGAGGGGCAAGCGAGCAGTACTTC	CATSRGASEQYF
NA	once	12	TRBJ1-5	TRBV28	TGTGCCAGCAGCCCGACAGTTCAGCCCCAGCATTTT	CASSPTVQPQHF
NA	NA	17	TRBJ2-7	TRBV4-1	TGCGCCAGCAGCCAAGACGGGCAGGGGCTTGGCGCCTACGAGCAGTACTTC	CASSQDGQGLGAYEQYF
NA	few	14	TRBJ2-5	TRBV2	TGTGCCAGCAGGACTCCAGCCACCCAAGAGACCCAGTACTTC	CASRTPATQETQYF
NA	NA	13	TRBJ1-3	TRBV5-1	TGCGCCAGCAGGGGGAGCTCTGGAAACACCATATATTTT	CASRGSSGNTIYF
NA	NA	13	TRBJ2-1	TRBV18	TGTGCCAGCTCCCCGGACAGCTACAATGAGCAGTTCTTC	CASSPDSYNEQFF
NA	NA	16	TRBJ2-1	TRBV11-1	TGTGCCAGCAGCTTAATTGAGAGGGCGGGAAACCATGAGCAGTTCTTC	CASSLIERAGNHEQFF
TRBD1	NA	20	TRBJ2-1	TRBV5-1	TGCGCCAGCAGCTTGGGCGGGACAGGGAATGTTGGGGCGTCCTACAATGAGCAGTTCTTC	CASSLGGTGNVGASYNEQFF
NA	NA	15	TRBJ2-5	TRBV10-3	TGTGCCATCAGTGGAAGGGGGAGGGCCCTGGAGACCCAGTACTTC	CAISGRGRALETQYF
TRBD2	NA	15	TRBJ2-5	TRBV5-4	TGTGCCAGCAGCTTGGTTGGTAGCGGGAGAGCTTCCCAGTACTTC	CASSLVGSGRASQYF
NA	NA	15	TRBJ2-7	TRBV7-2	TGTGCCAGCAGCTTTGCCCGACAGGTTTCCTACGAGCAGTACTTC	CASSFARQVSYEQYF
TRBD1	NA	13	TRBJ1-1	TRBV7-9	TGTGCCAGCAGCTACAGGGGGAACACTGAAGCTTTCTTT	CASSYRGNTEAFF
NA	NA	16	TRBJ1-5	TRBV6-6	TGTGCCAGCACCCCTTCGAAAGGACAGTACAATCAGCCCCAGCATTTT	CASTPSKGQYNQPQHF
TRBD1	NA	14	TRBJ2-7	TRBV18	TGTGCCAGCTCACCAGAGACAGGGCCCTACGAGCAGTACTTC	CASSPETGPYEQYF
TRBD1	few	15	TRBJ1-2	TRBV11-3	TGTGCCAGCAGCCCGTACTGGGACAGGGACCTTGGCTACACCTTC	CASSPYWDRDLGYTF
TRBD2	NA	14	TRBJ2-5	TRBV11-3	TGTGCCAGCAGCTTAGCAGGGAGGGGAGAGACCCAGTACTTC	CASSLAGRGETQYF
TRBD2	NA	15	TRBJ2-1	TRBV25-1	TGTGCCAGCAGTCCTGAGCTAGCGGGAGGTTATGAGCAGTTCTTC	CASSPELAGGYEQFF
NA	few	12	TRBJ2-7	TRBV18	TGTGCCAGCTCACCTGACAGCTACGAGCAGTACTTC	CASSPDSYEQYF
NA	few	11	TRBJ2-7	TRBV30	TGTGCCTGGAGCCAGAGGTACGAGCAGTACTTC	CAWSQRYEQYF
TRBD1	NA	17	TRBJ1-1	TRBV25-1	TGTGCCAGCAGTGAATTTTTTACAGGGGGCATGAACACTGAAGCTTTCTTT	CASSEFFTGGMNTEAFF
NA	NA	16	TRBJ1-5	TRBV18	TGTGCCAGCTCACCAACTAAAGCCCTGGTCAATCAGCCCCAGCATTTT	CASSPTKALVNQPQHF
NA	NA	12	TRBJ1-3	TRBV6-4	TGTGCCAGCAGTGCCGCTAAAAACACCATATATTTT	CASSAAKNTIYF
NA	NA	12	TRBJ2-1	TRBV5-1	TGCGCCAGCAGCTTGGCTGTCAATGAGCAGTTCTTC	CASSLAVNEQFF
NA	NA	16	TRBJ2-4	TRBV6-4	TGTGCCAGCAGTGAACCCCTGACCACGGGGATAAACATTCAGTACTTC	CASSEPLTTGINIQYF
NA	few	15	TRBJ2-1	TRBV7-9	TGTGCCAGCAACGCAGGGCGGGGAAAATACAATGAGCAGTTCTTC	CASNAGRGKYNEQFF
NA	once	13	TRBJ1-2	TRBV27	TGTGCCAGCAGTTTTTCCTCTAACTATGGCTACACCTTC	CASSFSSNYGYTF
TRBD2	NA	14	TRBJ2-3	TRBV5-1	TGCGCCAGCAGCGCCCGCGGGAGTACAGATACGCAGTATTTT	CASSARGSTDTQYF
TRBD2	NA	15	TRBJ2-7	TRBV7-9	TGTGCCAGCAGCTTCGGGACTAGCGGAACCTACGAGCAGTACTTC	CASSFGTSGTYEQYF